This TCR beta chain appears in the sequencing data of a study of blood T cell repertoires in COVID-19. TCRdb's table, derived via immunoSEQ multiplex PCR, lists solely in-frame clones and lacks some. The repertoire holds under 200,000 clones, with about 86% as singletons. Trimming took 6 bases from V and 4 from J; bases not matched to a gene: 10. The CDR3 totals 16 residues. Germline CDR1 is SGHTA and CDR2 is FQGNSA. This TCR was recovered from a woman aged 55-70 years with COVID-19, enrolled during active disease. Sequencing used peripheral blood. This sequence joins TRBV7-2 and TRBJ2-5; 11 bases align to TRBD2. The CDR3 DNA follows: TGTGCCAGCAGGACTAGCGGGGCGGTTCAGAGAGAGACCCAGTACTTC. Its protein is CASRTSGAVQRETQYF. The full variable domain, in which reference TRBV7-2 and TRBJ2-5 provide the parts outside the CDR3, is GAGVSQSPSNKVTEKGKDVELRCDPISGHTALYWYRQSLGQGLEFLIYFQGNSAPDKSGLPSDRFSAERTGGSVSTLTIQRTQQEDSAVYLCASRTSGAVQRETQYFGPGTRLLVL.